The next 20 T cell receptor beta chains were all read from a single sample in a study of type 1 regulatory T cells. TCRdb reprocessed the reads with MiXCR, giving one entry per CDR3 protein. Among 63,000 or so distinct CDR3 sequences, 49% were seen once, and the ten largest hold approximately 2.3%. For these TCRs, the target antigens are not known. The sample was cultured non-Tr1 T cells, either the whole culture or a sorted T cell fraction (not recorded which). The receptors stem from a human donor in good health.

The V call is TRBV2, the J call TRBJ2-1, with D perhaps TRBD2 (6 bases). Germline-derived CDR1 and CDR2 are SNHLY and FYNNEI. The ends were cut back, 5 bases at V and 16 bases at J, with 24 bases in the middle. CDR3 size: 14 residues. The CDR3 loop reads CASSFIEGRDSLFF. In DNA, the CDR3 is TGTGCCAGCAGTTTCATTGAGGGACGGGACTCCCTCTTCTTC.

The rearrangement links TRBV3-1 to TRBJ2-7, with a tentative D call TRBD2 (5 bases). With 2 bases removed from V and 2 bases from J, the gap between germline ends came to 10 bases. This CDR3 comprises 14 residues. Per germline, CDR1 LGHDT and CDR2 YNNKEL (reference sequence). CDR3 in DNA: TGTGCCAGCAGCCAATTAGAGGGTCCCTACGAGCAGTACTTC. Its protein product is CASSQLEGPYEQYF.

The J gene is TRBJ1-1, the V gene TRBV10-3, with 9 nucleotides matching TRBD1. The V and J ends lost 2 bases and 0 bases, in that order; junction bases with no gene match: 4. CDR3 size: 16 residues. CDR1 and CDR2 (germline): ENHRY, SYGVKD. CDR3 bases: TGTGCCATCAGTGAGCGGGACAGGGTAATGAACACTGAAGCTTTCTTT. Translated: CAISERDRVMNTEAFF.

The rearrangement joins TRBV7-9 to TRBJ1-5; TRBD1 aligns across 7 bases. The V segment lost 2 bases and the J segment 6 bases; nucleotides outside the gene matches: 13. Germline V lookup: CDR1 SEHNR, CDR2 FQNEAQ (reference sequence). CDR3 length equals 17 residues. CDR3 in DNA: TGTGCCAGCAGCTTACTTAGCCCAGGGGGAAGTAGTCAGCCCCAGCATTTT. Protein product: CASSLLSPGGSSQPQHF.

The chain's CDR3 is CAGRGGVYNEQFF. For the CDR3, the DNA is TGTGCCGGGCGGGGGGGCGTATACAATGAGCAGTTCTTC. The V call is TRBV13, the J call TRBJ2-1, with 9 bases lining up with TRBD2. Trimming cost V 11 bases and J 4 bases; bases outside gene matches: 6. CDR1 is PRHDT, CDR2 FYEKMQ, per germline (reference sequence). The CDR3 runs to 13 residues.

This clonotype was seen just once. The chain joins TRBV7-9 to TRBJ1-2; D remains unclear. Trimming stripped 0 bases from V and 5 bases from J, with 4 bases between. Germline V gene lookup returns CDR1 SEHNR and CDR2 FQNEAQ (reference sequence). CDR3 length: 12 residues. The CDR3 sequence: CASSLAGYGYTF. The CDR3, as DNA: TGTGCCAGCAGCTTAGCCGGGTATGGCTACACCTTC.

DNA of the CDR3: TGCAGTGCTAGCGGGACCACCCATACGGGGGGCTACACCTTC. Residues: CSASGTTHTGGYTF. The V and J genes are TRBV20-1 and TRBJ1-2, with D tentatively TRBD1 (5 bases). The V gene lost 3 bases and the J gene lost 8 bases, with 19 bases spanning the gap. Germline CDR1 DFQATT, CDR2 SNEGSKA (reference sequence). CDR3 length equals 14 residues.

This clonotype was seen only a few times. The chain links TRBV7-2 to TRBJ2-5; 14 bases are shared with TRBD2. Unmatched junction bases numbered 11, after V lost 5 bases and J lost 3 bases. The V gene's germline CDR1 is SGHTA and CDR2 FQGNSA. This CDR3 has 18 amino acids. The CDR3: CASSPRQPGLAGEETQYF. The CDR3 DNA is TGTGCCAGCAGCCCCAGACAGCCGGGACTAGCGGGGGAAGAGACCCAGTACTTC. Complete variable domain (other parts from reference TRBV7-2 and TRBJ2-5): GAGVSQSPSNKVTEKGKDVELRCDPISGHTALYWYRQSLGQGLEFLIYFQGNSAPDKSGLPSDRFSAERTGGSVSTLTIQRTQQEDSAVYLCASSPRQPGLAGEETQYFGPGTRLLVL.

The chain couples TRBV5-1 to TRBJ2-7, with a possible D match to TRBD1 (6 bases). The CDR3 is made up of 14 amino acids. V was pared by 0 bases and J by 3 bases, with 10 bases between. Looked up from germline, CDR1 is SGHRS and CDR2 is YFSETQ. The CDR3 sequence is CASSLEVQGYEQYF. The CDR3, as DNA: TGCGCCAGCAGCTTGGAGGTACAGGGCTACGAGCAGTACTTC.

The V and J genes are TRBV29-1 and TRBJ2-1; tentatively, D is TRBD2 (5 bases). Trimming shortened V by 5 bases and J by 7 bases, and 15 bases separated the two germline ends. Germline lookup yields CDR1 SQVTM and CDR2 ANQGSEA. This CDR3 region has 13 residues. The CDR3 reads CSVTPTAGNEQFF. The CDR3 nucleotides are TGCAGCGTTACCCCTACGGCGGGTAATGAGCAGTTCTTC.

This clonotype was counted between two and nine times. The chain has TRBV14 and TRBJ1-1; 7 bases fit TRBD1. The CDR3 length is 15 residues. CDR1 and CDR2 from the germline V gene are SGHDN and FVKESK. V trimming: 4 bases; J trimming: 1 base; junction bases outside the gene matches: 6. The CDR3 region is CASSPRQGGNTEAFF. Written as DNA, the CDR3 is TGTGCCAGCAGCCCAAGACAGGGAGGGAACACTGAAGCTTTCTTT.

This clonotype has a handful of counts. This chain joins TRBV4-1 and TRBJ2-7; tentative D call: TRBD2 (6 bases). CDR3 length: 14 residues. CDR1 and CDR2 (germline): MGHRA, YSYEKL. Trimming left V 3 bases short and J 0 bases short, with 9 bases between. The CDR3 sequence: CASSQGGNSYEQYF. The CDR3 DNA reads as TGCGCCAGCAGCCAGGGCGGGAACTCCTACGAGCAGTACTTC.

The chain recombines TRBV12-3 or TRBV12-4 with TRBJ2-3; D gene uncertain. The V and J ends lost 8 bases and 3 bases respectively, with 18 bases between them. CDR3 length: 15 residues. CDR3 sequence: CASLPGDVGTDTQYF. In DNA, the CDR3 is TGTGCCAGCCTTCCTGGGGATGTCGGGACAGATACGCAGTATTTT.

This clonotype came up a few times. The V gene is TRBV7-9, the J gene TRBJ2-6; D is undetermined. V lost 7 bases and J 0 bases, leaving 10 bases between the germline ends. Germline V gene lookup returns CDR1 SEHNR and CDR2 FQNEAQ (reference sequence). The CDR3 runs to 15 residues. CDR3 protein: CASTSVPSGANVLTF. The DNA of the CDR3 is TGTGCCAGCACCTCAGTACCCTCTGGGGCCAACGTCCTGACTTTC.

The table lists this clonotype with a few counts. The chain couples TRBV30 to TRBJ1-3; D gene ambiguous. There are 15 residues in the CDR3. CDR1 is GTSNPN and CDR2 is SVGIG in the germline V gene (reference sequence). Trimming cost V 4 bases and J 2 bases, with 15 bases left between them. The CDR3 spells CAWIPGSLAGNTIYF. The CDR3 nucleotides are TGTGCCTGGATCCCCGGATCACTGGCTGGAAACACCATATATTTT.

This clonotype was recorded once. The CDR3 sequence is CSAQYNSNQPQHF. In nucleotides, the CDR3 is TGCAGTGCACAATATAATAGCAATCAGCCCCAGCATTTT. The chain combines TRBV20-1 with TRBJ1-5; no clear D. This CDR3 comprises 13 residues. V gave up 6 bases and J gave up 0 bases, with 9 bases separating them. Germline V CDR1 and CDR2: DFQATT, SNEGSKA (reference sequence).

The CDR3 region is CASSSTFRSGGPREAFF. Here the CDR3 DNA reads TGTGCCAGCAGTTCAACCTTTCGCTCAGGGGGCCCCCGTGAAGCTTTCTTT. The rearrangement joins TRBV27 to TRBJ1-1; 8 bases match TRBD1. CDR3 size: 17 residues. Germline-derived CDR1 and CDR2 are MNHEY and SMNVEV (reference sequence). Trimming cost V 4 bases and J 7 bases; bases outside gene matches: 17.

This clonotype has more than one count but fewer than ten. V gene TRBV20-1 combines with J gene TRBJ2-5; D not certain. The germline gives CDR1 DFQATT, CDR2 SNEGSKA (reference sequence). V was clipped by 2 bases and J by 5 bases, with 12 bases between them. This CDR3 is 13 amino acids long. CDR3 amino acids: CSARSSALETQYF. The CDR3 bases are TGCAGTGCTAGATCATCGGCACTGGAGACCCAGTACTTC.

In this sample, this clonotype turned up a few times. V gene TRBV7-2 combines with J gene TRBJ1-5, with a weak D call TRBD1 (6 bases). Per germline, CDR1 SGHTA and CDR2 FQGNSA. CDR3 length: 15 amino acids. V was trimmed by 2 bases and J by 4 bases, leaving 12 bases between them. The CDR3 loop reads CASSLLGARNQPQHF. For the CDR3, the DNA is TGTGCCAGCAGCTTACTGGGGGCGCGGAATCAGCCCCAGCATTTT. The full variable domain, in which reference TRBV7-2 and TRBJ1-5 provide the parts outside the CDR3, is GAGVSQSPSNKVTEKGKDVELRCDPISGHTALYWYRQSLGQGLEFLIYFQGNSAPDKSGLPSDRFSAERTGGSVSTLTIQRTQQEDSAVYLCASSLLGARNQPQHFGDGTRLSIL.

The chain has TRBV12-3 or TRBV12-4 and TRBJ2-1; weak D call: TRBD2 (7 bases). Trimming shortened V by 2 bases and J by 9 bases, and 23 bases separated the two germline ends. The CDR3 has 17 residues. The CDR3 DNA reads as TGTGCCAGCAGTTTAATTCATCTGAGGGGGGGCCGGGGTGAGCAGTTCTTC. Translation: CASSLIHLRGGRGEQFF.